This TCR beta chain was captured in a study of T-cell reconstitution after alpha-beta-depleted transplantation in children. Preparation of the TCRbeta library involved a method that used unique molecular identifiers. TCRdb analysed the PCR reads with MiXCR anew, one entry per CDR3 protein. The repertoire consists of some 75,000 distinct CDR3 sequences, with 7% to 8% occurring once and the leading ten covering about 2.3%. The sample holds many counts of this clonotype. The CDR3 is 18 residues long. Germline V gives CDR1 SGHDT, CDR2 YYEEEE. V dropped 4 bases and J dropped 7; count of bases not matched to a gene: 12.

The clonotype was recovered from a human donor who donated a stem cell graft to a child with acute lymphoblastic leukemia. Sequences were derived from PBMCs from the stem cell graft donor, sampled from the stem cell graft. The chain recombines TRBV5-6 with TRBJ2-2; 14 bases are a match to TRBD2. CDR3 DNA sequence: TGTGCCAGCAGCCTACCGGGACTAGCGGGAGTTCTGGTCGGGGAGCTGTTTTTT. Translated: CASSLPGLAGVLVGELFF.